Following are 12 T cell receptor beta chains from one sample sequenced in a study of CD8 T cells in ankylosing spondylitis. TCRdb processed the 5' RACE reads anew with MiXCR; each CDR3 protein has one entry. This table has approximately 250,000 distinct CDR3 sequences, roughly 32% appearing once. The sample comprised blood, either unsorted or a sorted T cell fraction (not recorded which). All receptors derive from a male donor with ankylosing spondylitis or in good health (not recorded which).

This chain connects TRBV11-2 to TRBJ2-5; D is possibly TRBD1 (8 bases). Germline values: CDR1 SGHAT, CDR2 FQNNGV. This CDR3 has 15 residues. Trimming stripped 6 bases from V and 5 bases from J, with 19 bases between. CDR3 in DNA: TGTGCCAGCAGTCCAGGACAGGGAGGGGAGGAGACCCAGTACTTC. As protein: CASSPGQGGEETQYF.

The chain is built from TRBV7-9 and TRBJ2-1; TRBD1 aligns across 7 bases. In germline, CDR1 is SEHNR, CDR2 FQNEAQ (reference sequence). V gave up 0 bases and J gave up 10 bases; unmatched junction bases: 6. The CDR3 loop spans 14 amino acids. Here the CDR3 DNA reads TGTGCCAGCAGCTTAGCGACAGGGTGGTACGAGCAGTTCTTC. It is translated as CASSLATGWYEQFF.

The V call is TRBV27, the J call TRBJ2-4; D remains unclear. This CDR3 comprises 13 residues. The germline gives CDR1 MNHEY, CDR2 SMNVEV (reference sequence). V was cut by 4 bases and J by 14 bases, with 18 bases left in between. As DNA, the CDR3 is TGTGCCAGCAGTTCTGACTTGAGTACGATCGAGTACTTC. This sequence encodes CASSSDLSTIEYF.

A few counts support this clonotype. This rearrangement joins TRBV12-3 or TRBV12-4 to TRBJ1-2; D might be TRBD1 (5 bases). Trimming cost V 1 base and J 6 bases, with 9 bases left between them. The CDR3 totals 13 residues. The CDR3 loop is CASSLGQHDGYTF. In DNA form, the CDR3 reads TGTGCCAGCAGTTTAGGACAGCACGATGGCTACACCTTC.

The CDR3 sequence is CASSLDSDRGHRKNIQYF. CDR3 in DNA: TGTGCCAGCAGCTTAGATTCGGACAGGGGACATCGTAAAAACATTCAGTACTTC. V gene TRBV7-8 combines with J gene TRBJ2-4; 9 nucleotides line up with TRBD1. This CDR3 has 18 residues. V was clipped by 1 base and J by 4 bases; unmatched bases: 11. The germline V gene has CDR1 SGHVS and CDR2 FQNEAQ.

The CDR3 reads CATSRRQGGYEQYF. Here the CDR3 DNA reads TGTGCCACCAGCAGGAGACAGGGAGGCTACGAGCAGTACTTC. This chain uses TRBV15 with TRBJ2-7, with D possibly being TRBD1 (7 bases). Germline-derived CDR1 and CDR2 are LNHNV and YYDKDF (reference sequence). Between the trimmed V and J ends, which lost 3 bases and 3 bases, there was a span of 12 bases. This CDR3 contains 14 residues.

This clonotype was counted only a few times. The chain combines TRBV20-1 with TRBJ1-5; 7 bases are shared with TRBD1. J was trimmed by 3 bases and V by 2 bases; bases with no gene match: 13. Germline loops: CDR1 DFQATT, CDR2 SNEGSKA (reference sequence). The CDR3 is 17 amino acids. CDR3 DNA sequence: TGCAGTGCTAGATTACCAATTACCGGGACAGACAATCAGCCCCAGCATTTT. Translated, it gives CSARLPITGTDNQPQHF.

This chain connects TRBV20-1 to TRBJ2-3; no definite D call. CDR3 size: 14 residues. Germline lookup yields CDR1 DFQATT and CDR2 SNEGSKA (reference sequence). Trimming pared 5 bases from V and 0 bases from J, leaving 12 bases between. Here the CDR3 reads CSAPWWDSTDTQYF. The CDR3, as DNA: TGCAGTGCTCCATGGTGGGATAGCACAGATACGCAGTATTTT.

This clonotype was seen only a few times. V is TRBV6-1 and J is TRBJ2-3, with TRBD2 identical over 13 bases. The CDR3 loop spans 15 amino acids. J gave up 4 bases and V 6 bases, and 4 bases lay outside the gene matches. CDR1 MNHNS and CDR2 SASEGT come from the germline V gene. This CDR3 is CASSLTSGGADTQYF. In DNA form, the CDR3 reads TGTGCCAGCAGCCTAACTAGCGGGGGGGCAGATACGCAGTATTTT.

The genes are TRBV5-6 and TRBJ2-2; D gene uncertain. Trimming took off 0 bases at V and 0 bases at J, with 9 bases between the two ends. This CDR3 spans 16 amino acids. CDR1 and CDR2 (germline): SGHDT, YYEEEE. The CDR3 here is CASSLVGQTNTGELFF. The CDR3 DNA reads TGTGCCAGCAGCTTGGTCGGGCAGACGAACACCGGGGAGCTGTTTTTT.

This clonotype was observed a few times. The chain couples TRBV20-1 to TRBJ1-5, with D possibly matching TRBD1 (5 bases). The CDR3 totals 15 residues. Germline assignment: CDR1 DFQATT and CDR2 SNEGSKA (reference sequence). V was cut by 1 base and J by 9 bases, with 19 bases left in between. The CDR3 loop is CSARAAGPQSRPQHF. Written as DNA, the CDR3 is TGCAGTGCTAGAGCGGCAGGGCCGCAATCAAGGCCCCAGCATTTT.

The chain couples TRBV5-6 to TRBJ1-1; 7 bases map to TRBD1. The CDR3 contains 14 residues. Per the germline V gene, CDR1 is SGHDT and CDR2 is YYEEEE. The V and J ends lost 4 bases and 5 bases, in that order; junction bases with no gene match: 8. The CDR3 reads CASSPRQGGTEAFF. The DNA of the CDR3 is TGTGCCAGCAGCCCAAGACAGGGAGGGACTGAAGCTTTCTTT.